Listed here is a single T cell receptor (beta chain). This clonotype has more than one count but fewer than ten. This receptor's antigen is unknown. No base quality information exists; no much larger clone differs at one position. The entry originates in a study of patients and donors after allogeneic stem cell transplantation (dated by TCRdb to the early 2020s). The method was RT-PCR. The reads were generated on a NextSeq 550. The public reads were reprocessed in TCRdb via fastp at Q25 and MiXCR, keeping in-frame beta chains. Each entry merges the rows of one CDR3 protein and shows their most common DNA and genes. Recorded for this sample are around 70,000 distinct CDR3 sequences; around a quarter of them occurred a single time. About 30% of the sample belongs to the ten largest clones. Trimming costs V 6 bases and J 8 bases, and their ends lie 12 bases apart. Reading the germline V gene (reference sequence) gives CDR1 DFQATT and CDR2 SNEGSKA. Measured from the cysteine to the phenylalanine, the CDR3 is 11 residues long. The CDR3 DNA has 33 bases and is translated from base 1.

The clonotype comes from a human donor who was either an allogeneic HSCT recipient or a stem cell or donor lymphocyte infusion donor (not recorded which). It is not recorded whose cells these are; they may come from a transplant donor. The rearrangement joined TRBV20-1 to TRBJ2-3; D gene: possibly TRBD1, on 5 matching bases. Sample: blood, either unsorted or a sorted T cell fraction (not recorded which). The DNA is TGCAGTGCACCTAGGGGCCTTACGCAGTATTTT. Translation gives CSAPRGLTQYF.